The rows below give T cell receptor beta chains drawn from one sample of a study of T-cell reconstitution after alpha-beta-depleted transplantation in children. One entry per CDR3 protein results from TCRdb running MiXCR on the PCR reads. The sample comprises around 440,000 distinct CDR3 sequences, roughly 16% of which are singletons, and about 32% rests with the top ten. This specimen consisted of PBMCs, mostly from graft donor cells, obtained 360 days after TCRalphabeta/CD19-depleted stem cell transplant. The receptors here all came from a boy younger than two who had a stem cell transplant for Wiskott-Aldrich syndrome, so the T cells may come from the graft donor. The CDR3 runs from the conserved cysteine through the conserved F or W. The D gene is left open where the match is weak. Expanded clones get a size class; other rows say once, few or many, or leave the size out.

d_call: -
clone_size: few
j_call: TRBJ2-5
v_call: TRBV5-6
cdr3_aa: CASSLVGHQETQYF
cdr3_nt: TGTGCCAGCAGCTTGGTTGGCCACCAAGAGACCCAGTACTTC

d_call: -
clone_size: -
j_call: TRBJ2-4
v_call: TRBV3-1
cdr3_aa: CASSQVWGKNIQYF
cdr3_nt: TGTGCCAGCAGCCAAGTGTGGGGCAAAAACATTCAGTACTTC

d_call: TRBD2
clone_size: -
j_call: TRBJ2-1
v_call: TRBV5-1
cdr3_aa: CASSPFTSGASNEQFF
cdr3_nt: TGCGCCAGCAGCCCCTTTACTAGCGGGGCCTCCAATGAGCAGTTCTTC

d_call: TRBD2
clone_size: -
j_call: TRBJ2-2
v_call: TRBV12-3/TRBV12-4
cdr3_aa: CASSFFLLSGLAGGPNTGELFF
cdr3_nt: TGTGCCAGCAGTTTTTTTCTCCTATCGGGACTAGCGGGGGGCCCTAACACCGGGGAGCTGTTTTTT

d_call: -
clone_size: few
j_call: TRBJ2-7
v_call: TRBV5-1
cdr3_aa: CASSQGIGEQYF
cdr3_nt: TGCGCCAGCAGCCAAGGAATCGGCGAGCAGTACTTC

d_call: TRBD1
clone_size: few
j_call: TRBJ2-6
v_call: TRBV20-1
cdr3_aa: CSARRTGGFGANVLTF
cdr3_nt: TGCAGTGCTCGGAGGACAGGGGGCTTTGGGGCCAACGTCCTGACTTTC

d_call: TRBD1
clone_size: many
j_call: TRBJ2-5
v_call: TRBV20-1
cdr3_aa: CSASRTGLETQYF
cdr3_nt: TGCAGTGCTAGCCGGACAGGCCTTGAGACCCAGTACTTC

d_call: TRBD1
clone_size: few
j_call: TRBJ2-6
v_call: TRBV20-1
cdr3_aa: CSARRAGGDAGANVLTF
cdr3_nt: TGCAGTGCTAGGAGGGCAGGGGGCGACGCTGGGGCCAACGTCCTGACTTTC

d_call: TRBD2
clone_size: -
j_call: TRBJ2-5
v_call: TRBV5-1
cdr3_aa: CASRRLAGVETQYF
cdr3_nt: TGCGCCAGCCGACGACTAGCGGGAGTGGAGACCCAGTACTTC

d_call: -
clone_size: -
j_call: TRBJ1-1
v_call: TRBV5-1
cdr3_aa: CASSPGGGGKAFF
cdr3_nt: TGCGCCAGCAGCCCCGGCGGGGGAGGAAAAGCTTTCTTT

d_call: TRBD1
clone_size: few
j_call: TRBJ2-7
v_call: TRBV7-2
cdr3_aa: CASSLNRGPTDEQYF
cdr3_nt: TGTGCCAGCAGCTTGAACAGGGGGCCGACAGACGAGCAGTACTTC

d_call: -
clone_size: many
j_call: TRBJ2-1
v_call: TRBV7-9
cdr3_aa: CASSHDRPIYNEQFF
cdr3_nt: TGTGCCAGCAGCCACGACAGGCCCATTTACAATGAGCAGTTCTTC

d_call: TRBD1
clone_size: -
j_call: TRBJ2-5
v_call: TRBV6-1
cdr3_aa: CASSLTPTGNSETQYF
cdr3_nt: TGTGCCAGCAGTCTGACCCCGACAGGGAATTCGGAGACCCAGTACTTC

d_call: TRBD2
clone_size: few
j_call: TRBJ2-7
v_call: TRBV27
cdr3_aa: CASRGGGLAGLYEQYF
cdr3_nt: TGTGCCAGTCGAGGAGGGGGACTAGCGGGGCTCTACGAGCAGTACTTC

d_call: -
clone_size: many
j_call: TRBJ1-5
v_call: TRBV15
cdr3_aa: CATSRGRGNQPQHF
cdr3_nt: TGTGCCACCAGCAGAGGAAGAGGGAATCAGCCCCAGCATTTT

d_call: -
clone_size: -
j_call: TRBJ2-2
v_call: TRBV12-3/TRBV12-4
cdr3_aa: CASSPDRPRLGTGELFF
cdr3_nt: TGTGCCAGCAGTCCCGACAGGCCCAGACTGGGGACCGGGGAGCTGTTTTTT

d_call: TRBD2
clone_size: -
j_call: TRBJ2-3
v_call: TRBV7-9
cdr3_aa: CASSSSGLAADTQYF
cdr3_nt: TGTGCCAGCAGCTCCTCGGGACTAGCGGCAGATACGCAGTATTTT

d_call: -
clone_size: -
j_call: TRBJ2-6
v_call: TRBV6-1
cdr3_aa: CASSGWGVPGANVLTF
cdr3_nt: TGTGCCAGCAGTGGCTGGGGGGTGCCTGGGGCCAACGTCCTGACTTTC

d_call: -
clone_size: -
j_call: TRBJ1-2
v_call: TRBV7-2
cdr3_aa: CASSLVDRDYGYTF
cdr3_nt: TGTGCCAGCAGCTTAGTGGATCGGGACTATGGCTACACCTTC

d_call: -
clone_size: -
j_call: TRBJ2-6
v_call: TRBV29-1
cdr3_aa: CSAQFQETGANVLTF
cdr3_nt: TGCAGCGCCCAATTTCAGGAGACAGGGGCCAACGTCCTGACTTTC

d_call: -
clone_size: many
j_call: TRBJ2-7
v_call: TRBV18
cdr3_aa: CASSPRTAPYEQYF
cdr3_nt: TGTGCCAGCTCACCAAGGACAGCACCCTACGAGCAGTACTTC

d_call: -
clone_size: -
j_call: TRBJ2-3
v_call: TRBV12-3/TRBV12-4
cdr3_aa: CASSSRGSTDTQYF
cdr3_nt: TGTGCCAGCAGTTCCCGGGGCTCCACAGATACGCAGTATTTT

d_call: TRBD2
clone_size: -
j_call: TRBJ2-2
v_call: TRBV5-1
cdr3_aa: CASSRTSGGSPGELFF
cdr3_nt: TGCGCCAGCAGCAGGACTAGCGGGGGGAGTCCCGGGGAGCTGTTTTTT

d_call: -
clone_size: few
j_call: TRBJ2-3
v_call: TRBV29-1
cdr3_aa: CSVYPRAWGDTQYF
cdr3_nt: TGCAGCGTCTATCCCCGGGCCTGGGGAGATACGCAGTATTTT

d_call: TRBD1
clone_size: few
j_call: TRBJ1-4
v_call: TRBV20-1
cdr3_aa: CSARDPGTGYEKLFF
cdr3_nt: TGCAGTGCTAGAGACCCTGGGACAGGGTATGAAAAACTGTTTTTT

d_call: -
clone_size: -
j_call: TRBJ2-7
v_call: TRBV7-9
cdr3_aa: CASSLFPWEQYF
cdr3_nt: TGTGCCAGCAGCTTATTCCCCTGGGAGCAGTACTTC

d_call: -
clone_size: few
j_call: TRBJ2-7
v_call: TRBV2
cdr3_aa: CASSEVGYEQYF
cdr3_nt: TGTGCCAGCAGTGAGGTGGGCTACGAGCAGTACTTC

d_call: TRBD2
clone_size: -
j_call: TRBJ2-1
v_call: TRBV5-1
cdr3_aa: CASSFQRGGREQFF
cdr3_nt: TGCGCCAGCAGCTTCCAGCGGGGGGGCCGTGAGCAGTTCTTC

d_call: -
clone_size: few
j_call: TRBJ2-4
v_call: TRBV5-1
cdr3_aa: CASSLVGGVAKNIQYF
cdr3_nt: TGCGCCAGCAGCTTGGTCGGCGGGGTAGCCAAAAACATTCAGTACTTC

d_call: TRBD1
clone_size: -
j_call: TRBJ2-7
v_call: TRBV20-1
cdr3_aa: CSGGQPLYEQYF
cdr3_nt: TGCAGTGGGGGACAGCCCCTCTACGAGCAGTACTTC

d_call: -
clone_size: -
j_call: TRBJ2-7
v_call: TRBV5-1
cdr3_aa: CASSERDEQYF
cdr3_nt: TGCGCCAGCAGCGAAAGGGATGAGCAGTACTTC

d_call: TRBD1
clone_size: -
j_call: TRBJ2-3
v_call: TRBV5-5
cdr3_aa: CASSLWDSADTQYF
cdr3_nt: TGTGCCAGCAGCTTGTGGGACAGCGCAGATACGCAGTATTTT

d_call: -
clone_size: few
j_call: TRBJ2-3
v_call: TRBV24-1
cdr3_aa: CATSASDTQYF
cdr3_nt: TGTGCCACCAGTGCTTCAGATACGCAGTATTTT

d_call: TRBD1
clone_size: -
j_call: TRBJ1-1
v_call: TRBV5-1
cdr3_aa: CASSPLQGVNTEAFF
cdr3_nt: TGCGCCAGCAGTCCTCTCCAGGGGGTGAACACTGAAGCTTTCTTT

d_call: -
clone_size: -
j_call: TRBJ1-4
v_call: TRBV7-9
cdr3_aa: CASATGTGRLFF
cdr3_nt: TGTGCCAGCGCCACAGGGACGGGGCGACTGTTTTTT

d_call: -
clone_size: few
j_call: TRBJ1-5
v_call: TRBV18
cdr3_aa: CASSPTGATQPQHF
cdr3_nt: TGTGCCAGCTCACCAACGGGGGCGACTCAGCCCCAGCATTTT

d_call: -
clone_size: -
j_call: TRBJ2-2
v_call: TRBV7-8
cdr3_aa: CASSITNTGELFF
cdr3_nt: TGTGCCAGCAGCATAACTAACACCGGGGAGCTGTTTTTT

d_call: -
clone_size: -
j_call: TRBJ2-3
v_call: TRBV25-1
cdr3_aa: CASSGRVGVTDTQYF
cdr3_nt: TGTGCCAGCAGTGGAAGGGTTGGTGTCACAGATACGCAGTATTTT

d_call: TRBD1
clone_size: -
j_call: TRBJ2-2
v_call: TRBV7-9
cdr3_aa: CASSFGQGARGELFF
cdr3_nt: TGTGCCAGCAGCTTTGGACAGGGGGCGCGAGGGGAGCTGTTTTTT

d_call: -
clone_size: -
j_call: TRBJ2-4
v_call: TRBV7-6
cdr3_aa: CASSLEGGDIQYF
cdr3_nt: TGTGCCAGCAGCTTAGAGGGGGGTGACATTCAGTACTTC

d_call: -
clone_size: -
j_call: TRBJ2-3
v_call: TRBV10-3
cdr3_aa: CAISEMAGAIDTQYF
cdr3_nt: TGTGCCATCAGTGAGATGGCGGGGGCTATAGATACGCAGTATTTT

d_call: TRBD1
clone_size: -
j_call: TRBJ2-5
v_call: TRBV12-3/TRBV12-4
cdr3_aa: CASSSWDRGYETQYF
cdr3_nt: TGTGCCAGCAGTTCTTGGGACAGGGGATACGAGACCCAGTACTTC

d_call: TRBD1
clone_size: -
j_call: TRBJ1-4
v_call: TRBV12-3/TRBV12-4
cdr3_aa: CASSPGQGREKLFF
cdr3_nt: TGTGCCAGCAGTCCGGGACAGGGCCGAGAAAAACTGTTTTTT

d_call: -
clone_size: many
j_call: TRBJ2-1
v_call: TRBV12-3/TRBV12-4
cdr3_aa: CASSLRRRGSYNEQFF
cdr3_nt: TGTGCCAGCAGTTTGCGTAGACGGGGCTCCTACAATGAGCAGTTCTTC

d_call: TRBD2
clone_size: -
j_call: TRBJ2-3
v_call: TRBV7-8
cdr3_aa: CASSLWARNLAVDTDTQYF
cdr3_nt: TGTGCCAGCAGCTTATGGGCCCGGAATCTAGCGGTCGACACAGATACGCAGTATTTT

d_call: -
clone_size: -
j_call: TRBJ2-7
v_call: TRBV11-2
cdr3_aa: CASSLGRDFYEQYF
cdr3_nt: TGTGCCAGCAGCTTAGGCAGGGATTTCTACGAGCAGTACTTC

d_call: TRBD1
clone_size: -
j_call: TRBJ2-3
v_call: TRBV20-1
cdr3_aa: CSARVWDRAQYF
cdr3_nt: TGCAGTGCTAGAGTGTGGGACAGGGCTCAGTATTTT

d_call: -
clone_size: few
j_call: TRBJ2-3
v_call: TRBV5-1
cdr3_aa: CASSLNPYTQYF
cdr3_nt: TGCGCCAGCAGCTTGAACCCTTATACGCAGTATTTT

d_call: -
clone_size: -
j_call: TRBJ2-5
v_call: TRBV5-1
cdr3_aa: CASSIWSGTPQETQYF
cdr3_nt: TGCGCCAGCAGCATTTGGTCCGGGACTCCGCAAGAGACCCAGTACTTC

d_call: TRBD1
clone_size: few
j_call: TRBJ2-5
v_call: TRBV27
cdr3_aa: CASSAQAGDRVGQETQYF
cdr3_nt: TGTGCCAGCAGTGCCCAGGCGGGGGACAGGGTAGGGCAAGAGACCCAGTACTTC

d_call: -
clone_size: -
j_call: TRBJ2-2
v_call: TRBV3-1
cdr3_aa: CASSPSGLVNTGELFF
cdr3_nt: TGTGCCAGCAGCCCATCGGGACTCGTGAACACCGGGGAGCTGTTTTTT

d_call: TRBD2
clone_size: few
j_call: TRBJ2-7
v_call: TRBV12-3/TRBV12-4
cdr3_aa: CASSYMTSGITYEQYF
cdr3_nt: TGTGCCAGCAGTTACATGACTAGCGGGATCACCTACGAGCAGTACTTC

d_call: -
clone_size: many
j_call: TRBJ1-2
v_call: TRBV5-1
cdr3_aa: CASSPTTTALSYGYTF
cdr3_nt: TGCGCCAGCAGCCCAACAACTACTGCACTCTCCTATGGCTACACCTTC